The sample holds many counts of the clone carrying this T cell receptor (beta chain). The sample originates from a study of T cells in Graves' hyperthyroidism and ophthalmopathy. About the study: Peripheral blood specimens were obtained at initial diagnosis, prior to any treatment.

In germline, CDR1 is SNHLY, CDR2 FYNNEI. Trimming at V came to 6 bases and at J to 6 bases, leaving 6 bases not matched to a gene. The CDR3 totals 15 residues. From RNA transcripts, TCR beta CDR3 regions were amplified. In the first-round RT-PCR of the TCR CDR3, the HTBI primer set was used. From the multiplex PCR reads, TCRdb called clonotypes with MiXCR, one entry per CDR3 protein. The table shows some 370,000 distinct CDR3 sequences, with roughly 13% occurring only once. From roughly 9.2 ml of fresh peripheral blood, PBMCs were isolated. The gene calls are TRBV2 and TRBJ2-1; 12 bases are shared with TRBD2. The sequence was obtained from a middle-aged man with Graves' ophthalmopathy. Sequencing was carried out using blood. The CDR3 sequence is CASRGGLAGRNEQFF. In nucleotides, the CDR3 is TGTGCCAGCAGAGGTGGACTAGCGGGACGCAATGAGCAGTTCTTC.